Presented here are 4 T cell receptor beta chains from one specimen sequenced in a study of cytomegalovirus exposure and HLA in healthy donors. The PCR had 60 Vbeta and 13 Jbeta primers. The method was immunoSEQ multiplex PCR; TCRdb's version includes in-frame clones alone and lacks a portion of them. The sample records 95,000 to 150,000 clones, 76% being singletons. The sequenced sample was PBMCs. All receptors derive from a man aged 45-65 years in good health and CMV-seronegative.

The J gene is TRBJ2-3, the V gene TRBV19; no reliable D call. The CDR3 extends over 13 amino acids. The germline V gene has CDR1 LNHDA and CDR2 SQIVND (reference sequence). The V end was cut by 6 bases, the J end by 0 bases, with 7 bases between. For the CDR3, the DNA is TGTGCCAGTAGCCCCCAGAGCACAGATACGCAGTATTTT. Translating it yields CASSPQSTDTQYF.

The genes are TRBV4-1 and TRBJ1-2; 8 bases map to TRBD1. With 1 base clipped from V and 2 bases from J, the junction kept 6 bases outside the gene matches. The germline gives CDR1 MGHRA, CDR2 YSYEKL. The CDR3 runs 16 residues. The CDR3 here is CASSQGVQGANYGYTF. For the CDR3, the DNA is TGCGCCAGCAGCCAAGGGGTCCAGGGGGCCAACTATGGCTACACCTTC.

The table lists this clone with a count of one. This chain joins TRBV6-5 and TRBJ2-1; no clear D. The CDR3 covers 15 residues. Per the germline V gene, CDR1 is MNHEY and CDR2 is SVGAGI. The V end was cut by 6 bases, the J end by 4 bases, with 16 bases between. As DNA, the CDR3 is TGTGCCAGCAGAGAACAGTCGCCACCTTACAATGAGCAGTTCTTC. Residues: CASREQSPPYNEQFF.

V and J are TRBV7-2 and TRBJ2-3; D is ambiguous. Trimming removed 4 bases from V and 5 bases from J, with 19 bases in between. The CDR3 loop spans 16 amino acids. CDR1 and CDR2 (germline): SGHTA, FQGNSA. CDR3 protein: CASSYPITGGGDTQYF. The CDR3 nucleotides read TGTGCCAGCAGCTATCCCATAACCGGCGGCGGAGATACGCAGTATTTT.